This T cell receptor (beta chain) came from a study of blood T cell repertoires in COVID-19 (dated by TCRdb to 2018 to 2021). At the level of the whole study: Samples from collaborators originated in the United States, Italy and Spain and spanned both the acute and convalescent phases of COVID-19. The prospective study material was composed of cDNA or gDNA derived from T cells, B-cell-depleted T cells, or PBMCs. The sample metadata nearly always contained a de-identified subject ID, COVID-19 status, age in years and sex. Where available, HLA class I and class II types were obtained from metadata supplied by the sample provider rather than from assay-based typing. The samples were drawn from two sources: the first 160 participants of the ongoing ImmuneRACE study, and over 950 subjects contributed by 6 global collaborators. The repertoires were released in a freely available public database meant as a resource for research on the immune response to SARS-CoV-2. Deeply sampled blood TCRbeta repertoires from subjects exposed to, actively infected with, or recovered from COVID-19 were included in the dataset.

The full study reports these points: How much clinical and demographic metadata was included differed by source and by participant, and the metadata was provided uncurated.

TCRbeta CDR3 regions were amplified from genomic DNA using the immunoSEQ Assay, a bias-controlled multiplex PCR. The study's own analysis went as follows. Nucleated cell counts per sample were estimated from amplification of reference gene primers within the assay. To quantify the absolute abundance of each unique TCRbeta CDR3 rearrangement, sequence reads were collapsed and filtered. For each sample, productive Simpson clonality was calculated by taking the square root of Simpson's diversity index across productive rearrangements. TCRdb mirrors the immuneACCESS table, restricted to in-frame sequences. Some clones are absent from its copies; in checked studies, under half trace to an unresolved V gene, and the reason for the others is unknown. The DNA gave D and trimming, while V, J and clone size come from that table. Across this sample there are around 250,000 clones, with roughly 80% seen only once. The biggest ten clones account for less than 4% of the sample.

Turning to this clone: The target of this receptor is not known. Base-call qualities are not available, and no considerably larger clone is one nucleotide away.

Trimming removed 5 bases from V and 5 bases from J; the gene matches leave 13 bases unexplained. From cysteine to phenylalanine, the CDR3 is 17 amino acids long. Just the 51-base CDR3 DNA is kept, in frame starting at base 1. Per the germline V gene (reference sequence), LNHDA is the CDR1 and SQIVND is the CDR2. Each collaborating institution followed its own protocols to collect whole blood in K2EDTA tubes. For TCRbeta analysis, collaborators shipped samples as frozen whole blood, isolated PBMCs, or DNA extracted from either of those sample types. Sequenced sample: peripheral blood. This receptor chain uses TRBV19 and TRBJ2-5; the central 11 bases match TRBD1. The sequence derives from a young woman with acute or convalescent COVID-19. The base sequence is TGTGCCAGTAGTCGAAAATCCGGGACAGGGGGTCGGGAGACCCAGTACTTC. This yields the protein CASSRKSGTGGRETQYF.